This T cell receptor (beta chain) is from a study of blood T cells in healthy people across ages. Study-level information: Capture by template switching was about one barcoded beta molecule per two T cells. Study-level results: Among long-lived donors, naive CD4+ cells were more numerous and diversity higher than in aged donors.

This CDR3 contains 14 residues. J gave up 7 bases and V 6 bases, and 9 bases lay outside the gene matches. The germline gives CDR1 SEHNR, CDR2 FQNEAQ (reference sequence). A sample-barcoded 5' primer and a J-beta primer mix were used in a second PCR of about 7 to 12 cycles. CDR3-containing paired-end reads numbering at least 2.5 million came from each sample. TCRdb reanalysed the 5' RACE reads using MiXCR and keeps one entry per CDR3 protein. The table lists about 580,000 distinct CDR3 sequences, around 48% of them singletons. About 10 milliliters of peripheral blood were drawn from each donor into EDTA-treated tubes. There are a few counts of this clonotype. The antigen remains unidentified.

Sequenced sample: blood. This rearrangement joins TRBV7-9 to TRBJ2-1; 7 bases are shared with TRBD2. The TCR sequence derives from an elderly man in good health. CDR3 residues: CASSFAGEDNEQFF. CDR3 in DNA: TGTGCCAGCAGTTTTGCGGGAGAGGATAATGAGCAGTTCTTC.